Shown below are 11 T cell receptor beta chains from a single sample sequenced in a study of T cells after posttransplantation cyclophosphamide (dated by TCRdb to the mid-2010s). Library preparation was by the immunoSEQ multiplex PCR assay. Imported from immuneACCESS, the table was reduced by TCRdb to in-frame sequences with V and J called. These copies leave out some clones; in studies compared against another copy, an unresolved V gene accounts for under half, and the cause of the remainder is not known. This sample lists 51,000 or so clones; roughly 94% were detected once. The top ten constitute 2.9% of the sample. The source material was PBMCs. Receptors were obtained from a woman in her thirties in good health and a related stem cell transplant donor.

This sequence joins TRBV10-3 and TRBJ1-1; TRBD1 agrees at 7 bases. The germline V gene encodes CDR1 ENHRY and CDR2 SYGVKD. The V gene end was trimmed by 4 bases and the J gene end by 0 bases; junction bases not matched to a gene: 5. The CDR3 has 15 residues. The CDR3, as DNA: TGTGCCATCAGTGGGGACAGAACCATGAACACTGAAGCTTTCTTT. It encodes CAISGDRTMNTEAFF.

This chain links TRBV15 with TRBJ2-3; possible D gene TRBD2, 6 bases. Deletions cut 1 base from V and 4 bases from J, with 12 bases between. This CDR3 spans 15 amino acids. CDR1 is LNHNV, CDR2 YYDKDF, per germline (reference sequence). The CDR3 sequence is CATSRAAGQADTQYF. The CDR3 nucleotides are TGTGCCACCAGCAGAGCGGCGGGGCAGGCAGATACGCAGTATTTT.

The rearrangement joins TRBV2 to TRBJ2-3; possible D gene TRBD2, 6 bases. The germline V gene has CDR1 SNHLY and CDR2 FYNNEI. The V end was cut by 4 bases, the J end by 2 bases, with 16 bases between. The CDR3 totals 16 residues. The CDR3 loop is CASSGSKRVFTDTQYF. The CDR3 DNA is TGTGCCAGCAGTGGGTCAAAGCGGGTTTTCACAGATACGCAGTATTTT.

The chain recombines TRBV7-2 with TRBJ1-6; unclear D gene. The CDR3 consists of 12 residues. Germline V gene data show CDR1 as SGHTA and CDR2 as FQGNSA. Trimming took 5 bases from V and 11 from J, leaving 10 bases between them. The CDR3 is CASSLDTAPLHF. As DNA, the CDR3 is TGTGCCAGCAGCCTTGACACGGCACCCCTCCACTTT.

The chain is built from TRBV19 and TRBJ2-5; maybe TRBD1 (5 bases). The CDR3 consists of 15 residues. The germline V and J ends were trimmed by 4 bases and 5 bases, with 17 bases remaining between them. Germline CDR1 is LNHDA and CDR2 is SQIVND (reference sequence). The CDR3: CASSRDGHPRETQYF. For the CDR3, the DNA is TGTGCCAGTAGTAGAGACGGACATCCTCGGGAGACCCAGTACTTC.

This chain uses TRBV9 with TRBJ2-5; maybe TRBD1 (5 bases). CDR1 is SGDLS, CDR2 YYNGEE, per germline. The CDR3 sequence is 15 residues long. Deletions cut 4 bases from V and 5 bases from J, with 18 bases between. For the CDR3, the DNA is TGTGCCAGCAGCCCGACGGGCCCTCAGGGCGAGACCCAGTACTTC. Its translation is CASSPTGPQGETQYF.

V usage is TRBV27 and J usage is TRBJ2-3, with TRBD1 as a possible D gene (6 bases). Between the trimmed V and J ends, which lost 4 bases and 2 bases, there was a span of 16 bases. CDR3 length: 16 amino acids. Germline V lookup: CDR1 MNHEY, CDR2 SMNVEV (reference sequence). DNA for the CDR3: TGTGCCAGCAGTTCCGCCGGGACACCCTACACAGATACGCAGTATTTT. This gives the protein CASSSAGTPYTDTQYF.

This chain connects TRBV5-1 to TRBJ2-2, with unresolved D. Germline-derived CDR1 and CDR2 are SGHRS and YFSETQ. This CDR3 is 16 amino acids long. V dropped 2 bases and J dropped 0 bases, with 11 bases sitting between them. The CDR3 protein is CASSLTQNSNTGELFF. The CDR3 DNA sequence: TGCGCCAGCAGCTTAACACAGAATTCGAACACCGGGGAGCTGTTTTTT.

The chain is built from TRBV7-9 and TRBJ1-1; TRBD1 matches 10 bases. The germline V gene has CDR1 SEHNR and CDR2 FQNEAQ (reference sequence). This CDR3 region has 15 residues. The trim removed 5 bases at V and 4 bases at J, leaving 7 bases unmatched. The CDR3 nucleotides are TGTGCCAGCAGCAACCGACAGGGGGCTTTCACTGAAGCTTTCTTT. Its protein product is CASSNRQGAFTEAFF.

The chain carries TRBV6-1 and TRBJ1-5; D might be TRBD1 (6 bases). The CDR3 has 16 amino acids. The germline gives CDR1 MNHNS, CDR2 SASEGT. V was pared by 4 bases and J by 4 bases, with 17 bases between. The CDR3 loop reads CASSGPATGGNQPQHF. The DNA of the CDR3 is TGTGCCAGCAGTGGACCGGCGACAGGCGGAAATCAGCCCCAGCATTTT.

The rearrangement uses TRBV4-3 and TRBJ2-7; TRBD1 agrees at 9 bases. This CDR3 spans 15 amino acids. V lost 4 bases to trimming and J lost 6 bases; unmatched junction nucleotides: 10. Germline assignment: CDR1 LGHNA and CDR2 YSLEER. CDR3 in DNA: TGCGCCAGCAGCCGCGGCCGGGACAGGGCAGCCGAGCAGTACTTC. This sequence encodes CASSRGRDRAAEQYF.